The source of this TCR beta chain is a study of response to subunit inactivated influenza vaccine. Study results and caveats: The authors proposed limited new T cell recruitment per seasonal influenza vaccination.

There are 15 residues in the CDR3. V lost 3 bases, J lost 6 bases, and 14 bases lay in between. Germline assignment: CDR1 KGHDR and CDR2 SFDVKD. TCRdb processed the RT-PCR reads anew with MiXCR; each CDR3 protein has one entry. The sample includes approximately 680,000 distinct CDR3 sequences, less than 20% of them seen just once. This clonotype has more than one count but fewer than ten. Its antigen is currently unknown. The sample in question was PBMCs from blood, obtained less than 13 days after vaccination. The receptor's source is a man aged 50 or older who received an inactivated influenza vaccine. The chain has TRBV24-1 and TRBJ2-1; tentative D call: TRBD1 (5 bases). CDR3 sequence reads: CATSDPGPQGNEQFF. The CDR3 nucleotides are TGTGCCACCAGTGATCCCGGCCCCCAGGGCAATGAGCAGTTCTTC.